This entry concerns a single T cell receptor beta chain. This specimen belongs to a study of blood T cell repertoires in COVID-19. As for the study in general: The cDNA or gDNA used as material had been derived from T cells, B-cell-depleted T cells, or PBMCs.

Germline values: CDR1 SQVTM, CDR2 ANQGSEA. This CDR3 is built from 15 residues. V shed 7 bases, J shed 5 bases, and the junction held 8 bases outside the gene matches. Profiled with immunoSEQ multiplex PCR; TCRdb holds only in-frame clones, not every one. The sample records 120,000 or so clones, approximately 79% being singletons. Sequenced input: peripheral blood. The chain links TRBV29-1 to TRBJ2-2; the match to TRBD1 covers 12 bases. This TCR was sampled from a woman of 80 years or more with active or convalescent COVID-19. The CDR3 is CSARRDRGRTGELFF. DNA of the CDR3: TGCAGCGCTCGCCGGGACAGGGGGCGGACCGGGGAGCTGTTTTTT.